This TCR beta chain emerged from a study of T cell responses to AZD1222 COVID-19 vaccine (dated by TCRdb to the early 2020s). For the study in its entirety: TCR sequencing was performed for 230 to 250 trial participants, of whom roughly 200 were given two doses of AZD1222 and approximately 26 were given two doses of MenACWY control vaccine. Trial participants were enrolled by age into 18-55, 56-69 and 70-plus year subgroups, with approximately 150, 28 and 58 TCR-sequenced participants respectively.

The germline V gene yields MDHEN for CDR1 and SYDVKM for CDR2. From the cysteine through the phenylalanine, the CDR3 covers 13 amino acids. Left in the record is the CDR3 DNA by itself, 39 bases read in frame from the first base. Trimming takes 6 bases from V and 0 bases from J, and the germline ends sit 9 bases apart. The CDR3 regions of human TCRbeta chains were analyzed by immunosequencing. In the source study's methods: TCRs in the repertoires were compared against a reference library of SARS-CoV-2-specific TCRs that had been generated with the MIRA antigen-specificity platform. Breadth was defined as the fraction of unique TCRs that were SARS-CoV-2-associated. Depth was defined as the fraction of total T cells that were SARS-CoV-2-associated. Using the MIRA data, each spike-specific TCR was mapped to the spike region that the TCR reacts to and placed in a CD4 or CD8 class. Log10-transformed breadth and depth values were compared by one-way ANOVA with Sidak's multiple comparisons tests. Here the immuneACCESS table is served through TCRdb, limited to in-frame sequences with V and J called. Missing clones are a known gap in these copies; in checked studies unresolved V genes cover under half, and the rest lacks a known reason. The DNA was the basis for D and trimming; V, J and clone size are from that table. This sample has 210,000 or so clones in its table, and approximately 94% of those were observed once. Together, the top ten hold 1% of the sample.

This sample's time point label indicates: baseline before first vaccination. This specimen's treatment or condition label, interpreted: meningococcal conjugate vaccine given as trial control. Vaccinee samples were obtained from the UK trials COV001 and COV002, which included a single-blind randomized controlled phase 2/3 trial of AZD1222 (ChAdOx1 nCoV-19) in healthy adults. For TCRbeta chain sequencing, PBMC samples from trial participants were taken at day 0 and at day 28 after the second dose. Study-level results and caveats: The whole spike protein was spanned by vaccine-associated CD4 TCRs, and dominant responses were seen in regions 160-218 and 743-854. Participants were mostly white British and included more females than males, and it was suggested by the authors that clonal diversity may have been underestimated. Conclusions about previously exposed vaccinees are limited because only five or six AZD1222 recipients were SARS-CoV-2 seropositive at baseline. Because no day 14 peak-response samples were available, repertoires were characterized only after the peak T cell response. In the small 56-69-year group, the increase in depth fell short of significance, most likely because of low power. Reportedly, almost half of the unique spike-specific TCRs recognized epitopes lying outside the regions that are mutated in the B.1.351 and B.1.1.7 variants. After two AZD1222 doses, both the breadth and the depth of spike-specific TCRs were significantly higher than at day 0 and than in MenACWY recipients.

Turning to this clone: Its antigen has not been determined. It has no much larger one-base neighbor in the sample; base qualities were not kept.

The sequencing here drew on peripheral blood, taken on day 0 of MenACWY control vaccination. The rearranged segments are TRBV28 and TRBJ2-7, with the D gene not confidently named. This clonotype originated in an adult in good health. The sequenced DNA: TGTGCCAGCAGCCAAATAAGCTCCTACGAGCAGTACTTC. It encodes CASSQISSYEQYF.